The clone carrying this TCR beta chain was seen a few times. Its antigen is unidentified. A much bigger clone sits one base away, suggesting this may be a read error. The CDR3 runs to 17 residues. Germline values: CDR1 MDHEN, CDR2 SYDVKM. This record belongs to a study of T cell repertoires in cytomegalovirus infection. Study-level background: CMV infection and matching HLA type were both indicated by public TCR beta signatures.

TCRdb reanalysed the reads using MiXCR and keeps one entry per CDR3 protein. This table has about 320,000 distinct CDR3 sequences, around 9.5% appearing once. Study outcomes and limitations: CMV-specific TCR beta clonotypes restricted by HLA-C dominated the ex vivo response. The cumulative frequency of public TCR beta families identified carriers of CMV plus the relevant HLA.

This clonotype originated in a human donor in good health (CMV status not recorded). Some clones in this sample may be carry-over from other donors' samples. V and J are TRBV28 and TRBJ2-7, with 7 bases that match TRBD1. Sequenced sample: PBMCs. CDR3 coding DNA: TGTGCCAGCAGTTTATTGATTTGGACAGGTGACTCCTACAAGCAGTACTTC. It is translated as CASSLLIWTGDSYKQYF.